These 12 T cell receptor beta chains share one sample of origin, sequenced in a study of identical twins. TCRdb reanalysed the 5' RACE reads using MiXCR and keeps one entry per CDR3 protein. The table lists about 920,000 distinct CDR3 sequences, around an eighth of them singletons. This same sample was also part of a study on yellow fever vaccine responses in identical twins.

The sequenced sample was PBMCs. These receptors came from a young woman in good health.

This clonotype turned up a few times. The CDR3: CASSRSGSNTGELFF. The DNA for the CDR3 is TGTGCCAGCAGCCGTAGCGGGTCGAACACCGGGGAGCTGTTTTTT. This chain links TRBV4-2 with TRBJ2-2; 7 positions agree with TRBD2. With 4 bases clipped from V and 0 bases from J, the junction kept 2 bases outside the gene matches. CDR1 and CDR2 (germline): LGHNA, YNFKEQ. The CDR3 totals 15 residues.

V is TRBV4-1 and J is TRBJ2-1; 8 bases align to TRBD2. The CDR3 runs to 16 residues. Germline V gene data show CDR1 as MGHRA and CDR2 as YSYEKL. With 3 bases clipped from V and 7 bases from J, the junction kept 11 bases outside the gene matches. DNA for the CDR3: TGCGCCAGCAGCCACGTAGCGGGAAGAACAGTAAATGAGCAGTTCTTC. It translates to CASSHVAGRTVNEQFF.

At least ten counts were recorded for this clonotype. This chain connects TRBV24-1 to TRBJ2-1, with TRBD1 matching 9 bases. Germline loops: CDR1 KGHDR, CDR2 SFDVKD. The V segment lost 1 base and the J segment 8 bases; nucleotides outside the gene matches: 11. The CDR3 totals 17 residues. CDR3 in DNA: TGTGCCACCAGTGATTTCGTCCTGGGACAGGGATACGATGAGCAGTTCTTC. This sequence encodes CATSDFVLGQGYDEQFF.

This clonotype was detected a few times. V gene TRBV29-1 combines with J gene TRBJ1-1; D is unresolved. The CDR3 has 13 residues. Trimming left V 2 bases short and J 5 bases short, with 12 bases between. Germline V gene sequence: CDR1 SQVTM, CDR2 ANQGSEA. CDR3 in amino acids: CSVEYRGGTEAFF. CDR3 DNA: TGCAGCGTTGAATACCGGGGAGGTACTGAAGCTTTCTTT.

V is TRBV5-1 and J is TRBJ1-6, with 7 bases identical to TRBD1. Germline trimming cut 4 bases from V and 7 bases from J; bases unmatched to any gene: 11. This CDR3 contains 16 residues. The V gene's germline CDR1 is SGHRS and CDR2 YFSETQ. CDR3 amino acids: CASSPRTGVSNSPLHF. The CDR3, as DNA: TGCGCCAGCAGCCCCCGAACAGGGGTATCAAATTCACCCCTCCACTTT.

This clonotype was observed a handful of times. V gene TRBV7-3 combines with J gene TRBJ1-6; no clear D gene. With 1 base removed from V and 2 bases from J, the gap between germline ends came to 6 bases. The CDR3 consists of 15 residues. In germline, CDR1 is SGHTA, CDR2 FQGTGA. DNA of the CDR3: TGTGCCAGCAGCTTAAAGCAAACCTATAATTCACCCCTCCACTTT. Its translation is CASSLKQTYNSPLHF. Full variable domain (outside the CDR3, taken from reference TRBV7-3 and TRBJ1-6): GAGVSQTPSNKVTEKGKYVELRCDPISGHTALYWYRQSLGQGPEFLIYFQGTGAADDSGLPNDRFFAVRPEGSVSTLKIQRTERGDSAVYLCASSLKQTYNSPLHFGNGTRLTVT.

The CDR3, as DNA: TGTGCCAGCTCACCACCGGAGGCGGGTTTGGAAGAGACCCAGTACTTC. It specifies CASSPPEAGLEETQYF. The chain couples TRBV18 to TRBJ2-5; D perhaps matches TRBD2 (5 bases). CDR1 is KGHSH and CDR2 is LQKENI in the germline V gene. The V gene lost 0 bases and the J gene lost 3 bases, with 14 bases spanning the gap. This CDR3 is 16 amino acids long. Drawing the rest from reference TRBV18 and TRBJ2-5, the complete variable domain is NAGVMQNPRHLVRRRGQEARLRCSPMKGHSHVYWYRQLPEEGLKFMVYLQKENIIDESGMPKERFSAEFPKEGPSILRIQQVVRGDSAAYFCASSPPEAGLEETQYFGPGTRLLVL.

This clonotype has just one count. The junction differs from germline at one of its ends, possibly a read error. J is TRBJ2-1 and V is TRBV20-1; D possibly matches TRBD1 or TRBD2 (5 bases each). Germline lookup yields CDR1 DFQATT and CDR2 SNEGSKA (reference sequence). The CDR3 totals 17 residues. As DNA, the CDR3 is TGCTGTGCCCTCGATTTTGCAGGGAGAGCTTCCTACAATGAGCAGTTCTTC. Protein: CCALDFAGRASYNEQFF.

This clonotype has a count of ten or more. The chain has TRBV12-3 or TRBV12-4 and TRBJ2-1; 11 positions agree with TRBD1. CDR3 size: 15 residues. The V segment lost 1 base and the J segment 8 bases; nucleotides outside the gene matches: 4. The chain's CDR3 is CASSLVWDRGYEQFF. Here the CDR3 DNA reads TGTGCCAGCAGTTTAGTCTGGGACAGGGGGTATGAGCAGTTCTTC.

The genes are TRBV29-1 and TRBJ2-2; D remains unclear. This CDR3 is 16 amino acids long. Germline loops: CDR1 SQVTM, CDR2 ANQGSEA. The V end lost 7 bases, the J end lost 1 base, and 19 bases lay between the germline ends. DNA for the CDR3: TGCAGCGGACCCGCGGACGAGAGATTGAACACCGGGGAGCTGTTTTTT. This sequence encodes CSGPADERLNTGELFF.

Only a few counts were recorded for this clonotype. V usage is TRBV24-1 and J usage is TRBJ2-7; D possibly corresponds to TRBD1 (5 bases). The V gene lost 4 bases and the J gene lost 3 bases, with 9 bases spanning the gap. CDR1 is KGHDR and CDR2 is SFDVKD in the germline V gene. The CDR3 extends over 13 amino acids. The DNA for the CDR3 is TGTGCCACCAGTGACTCTCAGGGCTACGAGCAGTACTTC. The encoded protein is CATSDSQGYEQYF.

This clonotype came up a few times. The CDR3 protein is CASSLEVQGTKNIQYF. In DNA form, the CDR3 reads TGCGCCAGCAGCTTGGAAGTCCAGGGAACCAAAAACATTCAGTACTTC. The J gene is TRBJ2-4, the V gene TRBV5-1, with D possibly TRBD1 on 5 matching bases. Germline assignment: CDR1 SGHRS and CDR2 YFSETQ. This CDR3 region has 16 residues. Deletions cut 0 bases from V and 2 bases from J, with 12 bases between.